The present TCR beta chain was sequenced within a study of T cells expressing NK-cell markers. On the study more broadly: Source material for TCR beta repertoires consisted of sorted CD3+CD56+NKG2C+, CD3+CD56+NKG2C- and CD3+CD56-NKG2C+ T cells. Seven sequenced donors out of eight were HCMV-seropositive, one seronegative. Study-wide results and limits: A range of about 1.0-7.0% of CD8+ T cells consisted of dominant NKG2C+ clonotypes in about six donors.

With the 5' RACE reads reprocessed, TCRdb shows one record per CDR3 protein and no DNA. The sample totals 500,000 or so distinct CDR3 sequences; its top ten clones hold under 4.5%. In germline, CDR1 is SQVTM, CDR2 ANQGSEA. The CDR3 is 14 residues long. Points on this clonotype: Antigen unknown.

This receptor was taken from a man aged 18 to 35 in good health. V gene TRBV29-1 combines with J gene TRBJ2-5; TCRdb indicates TRBD2, and absent DNA this call remains unverified. The sequenced material came from blood T cells: a sorted CD56 or NKG2C T cell subset, CD4+ or CD8+ T cells, or bulk PBMC T cells (not recorded which). CDR3 sequence: CSVGLAGVEETQYF.